This TCR beta chain was recovered during a study of CD8 T cells in ankylosing spondylitis. Study-wide points: Reactive arthritis synovial fluid and blood were previously reported to contain some motif variants. Disease-linked clones bore a CD8+ phenotype and were relatively rare in peripheral blood.

This clonotype was seen many times. Its matching antigen is unknown. The V and J ends lost 9 bases and 0 bases respectively, with 14 bases between them. The CDR3 is 15 amino acids. The germline gives CDR1 KGHDR, CDR2 SFDVKD. For TCR beta, libraries came from quantitative 5'-RACE with molecular barcodes. TCRdb fed the 5' RACE reads into MiXCR, producing one record per CDR3 protein. The profile covers about 130,000 distinct CDR3 sequences, with about 6.5% appearing a single time and 9.5% to 15% taken by the ten largest. The genes are TRBV24-1 and TRBJ2-1; D gene unclear. The source is a male donor with ankylosing spondylitis or in good health (not recorded which). Sequencing was carried out using blood, either unsorted or a sorted T cell fraction (not recorded which). DNA of the CDR3: TGTGCCACCGGAATGACTGTCGGCTCCTACAATGAGCAGTTCTTC. Residues: CATGMTVGSYNEQFF.